This TCR beta chain was documented in a study of CD8+CD57+ T cells in acquired aplastic anemia. Genomic DNA, the template, was used for profiling of the TCR beta VDJ and CDR3. MiXCR, applied by TCRdb to the reads, yields one record per CDR3 protein. The sample has a few hundred thousand distinct CDR3 sequences; around 60% are singletons. This clonotype appeared many times. V dropped 4 bases and J dropped 2; count of bases not matched to a gene: 2. CDR1 SGHTA and CDR2 FQGTGA come from the germline V gene. The CDR3 has 15 amino acids. The sequenced sample consisted of sorted CD4+, CD8+, or CD8+CD57+ T cells (not recorded which) from PBMCs. This sequence originates from a human donor with severe aplastic anemia or a healthy control (not recorded which). This sequence joins TRBV7-3 and TRBJ2-5; 12 nucleotides align to TRBD2. CDR3 bases: TGTGCCAGCAGCTCTGGACTAGCGGGACAAGAGACCCAGTACTTC. The encoded protein is CASSSGLAGQETQYF.